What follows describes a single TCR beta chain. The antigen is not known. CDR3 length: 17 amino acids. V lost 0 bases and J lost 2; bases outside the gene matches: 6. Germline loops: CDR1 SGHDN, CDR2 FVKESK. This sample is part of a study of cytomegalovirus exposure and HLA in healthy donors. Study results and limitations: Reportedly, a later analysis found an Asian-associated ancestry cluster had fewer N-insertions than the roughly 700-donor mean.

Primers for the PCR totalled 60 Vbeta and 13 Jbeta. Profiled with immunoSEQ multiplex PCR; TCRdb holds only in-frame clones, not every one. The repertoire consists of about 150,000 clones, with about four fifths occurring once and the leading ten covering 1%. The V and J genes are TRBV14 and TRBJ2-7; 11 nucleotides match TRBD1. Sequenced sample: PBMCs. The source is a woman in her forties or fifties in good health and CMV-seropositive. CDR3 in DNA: TGTGCCAGCAGCCAAGATCGGCGGACAGGGGGCCCCTACGAGCAGTACTTC. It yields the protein CASSQDRRTGGPYEQYF. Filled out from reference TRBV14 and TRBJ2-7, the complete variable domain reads EAGVTQFPSHSVIEKGQTVTLRCDPISGHDNLYWYRRVMGKEIKFLLHFVKESKQDESGMPNNRFLAERTGGTYSTLKVQPAELEDSGVYFCASSQDRRTGGPYEQYFGPGTRLTVT.